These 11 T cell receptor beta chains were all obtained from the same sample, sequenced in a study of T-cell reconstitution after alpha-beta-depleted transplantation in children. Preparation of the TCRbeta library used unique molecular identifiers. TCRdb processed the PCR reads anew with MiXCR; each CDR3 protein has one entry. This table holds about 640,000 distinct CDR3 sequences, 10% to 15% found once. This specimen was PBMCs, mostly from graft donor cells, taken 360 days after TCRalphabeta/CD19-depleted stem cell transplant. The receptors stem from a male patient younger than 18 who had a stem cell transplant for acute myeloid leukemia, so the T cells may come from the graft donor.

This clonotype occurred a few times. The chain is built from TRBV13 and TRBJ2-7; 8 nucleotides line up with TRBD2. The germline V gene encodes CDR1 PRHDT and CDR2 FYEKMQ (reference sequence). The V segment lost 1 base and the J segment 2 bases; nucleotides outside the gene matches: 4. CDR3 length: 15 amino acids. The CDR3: CASSLDGRGAYEQYF. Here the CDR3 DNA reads TGTGCCAGCAGCTTAGATGGGCGGGGGGCCTACGAGCAGTACTTC.

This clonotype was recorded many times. CDR3: CASSSGLAGTNTQYF. The CDR3 DNA is TGTGCCAGCAGCTCCGGACTAGCGGGAACGAATACGCAGTATTTT. The V gene is TRBV7-3, the J gene TRBJ2-3; TRBD2 agrees at 12 bases. The CDR3 loop spans 15 amino acids. Trimming removed 4 bases from V and 7 bases from J; junction bases left unmatched: 6. The germline gives CDR1 SGHTA, CDR2 FQGTGA.

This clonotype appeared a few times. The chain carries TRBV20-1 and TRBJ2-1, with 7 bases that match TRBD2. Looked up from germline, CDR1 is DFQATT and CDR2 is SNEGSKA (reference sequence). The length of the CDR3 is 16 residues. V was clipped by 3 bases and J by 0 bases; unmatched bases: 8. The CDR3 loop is CSARLAEASSYNEQFF. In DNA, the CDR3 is TGCAGTGCTAGGCTAGCGGAAGCGAGCTCCTACAATGAGCAGTTCTTC.

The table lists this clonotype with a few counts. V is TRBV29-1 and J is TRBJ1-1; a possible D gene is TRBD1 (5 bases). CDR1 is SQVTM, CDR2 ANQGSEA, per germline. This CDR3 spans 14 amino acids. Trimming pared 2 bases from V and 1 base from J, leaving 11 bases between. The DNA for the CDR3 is TGCAGCGTTGAACAAGGGGCTGGGAACACTGAAGCTTTCTTT. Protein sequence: CSVEQGAGNTEAFF.

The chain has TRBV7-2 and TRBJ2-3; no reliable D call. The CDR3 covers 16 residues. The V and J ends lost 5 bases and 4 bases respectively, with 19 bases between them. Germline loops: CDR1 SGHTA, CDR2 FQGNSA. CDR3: CASSPLGRSAPDTQYF. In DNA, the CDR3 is TGTGCCAGCAGCCCCTTAGGGCGGTCGGCGCCAGATACGCAGTATTTT.

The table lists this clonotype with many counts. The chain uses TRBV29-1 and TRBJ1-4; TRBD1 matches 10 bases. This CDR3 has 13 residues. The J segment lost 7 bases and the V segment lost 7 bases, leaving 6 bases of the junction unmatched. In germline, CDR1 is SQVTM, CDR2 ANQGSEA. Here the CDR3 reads CSARTGGIEKLFF. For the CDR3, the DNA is TGCAGCGCACGGACAGGGGGGATTGAAAAACTGTTTTTT.

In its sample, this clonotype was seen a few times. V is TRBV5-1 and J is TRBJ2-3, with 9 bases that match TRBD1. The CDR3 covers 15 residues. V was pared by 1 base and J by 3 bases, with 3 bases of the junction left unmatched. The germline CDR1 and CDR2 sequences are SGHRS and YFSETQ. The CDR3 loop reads CASSLYRGQTDTQYF. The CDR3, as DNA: TGCGCCAGCAGCTTGTACAGGGGGCAAACAGATACGCAGTATTTT.

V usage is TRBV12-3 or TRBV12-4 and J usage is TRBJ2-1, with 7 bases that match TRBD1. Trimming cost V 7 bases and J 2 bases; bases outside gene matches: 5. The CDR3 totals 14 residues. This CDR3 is CASTPGQTYNEQFF. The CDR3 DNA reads TGTGCCAGCACCCCGGGACAGACCTACAATGAGCAGTTCTTC.

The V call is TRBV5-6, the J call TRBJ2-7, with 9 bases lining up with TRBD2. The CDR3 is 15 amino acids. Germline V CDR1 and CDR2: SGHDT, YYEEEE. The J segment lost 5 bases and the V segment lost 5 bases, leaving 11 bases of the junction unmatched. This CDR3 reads CASSYLAGGFNEQYF. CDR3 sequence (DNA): TGTGCCAGCAGTTACTTGGCGGGAGGGTTCAACGAGCAGTACTTC.

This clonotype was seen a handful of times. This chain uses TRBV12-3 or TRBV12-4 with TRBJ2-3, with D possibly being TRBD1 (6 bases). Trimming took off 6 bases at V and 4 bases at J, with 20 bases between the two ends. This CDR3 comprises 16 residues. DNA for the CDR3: TGTGCCAGCAGCCTCTTTGCCAGCGAGGGGGCAGATACGCAGTATTTT. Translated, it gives CASSLFASEGADTQYF.

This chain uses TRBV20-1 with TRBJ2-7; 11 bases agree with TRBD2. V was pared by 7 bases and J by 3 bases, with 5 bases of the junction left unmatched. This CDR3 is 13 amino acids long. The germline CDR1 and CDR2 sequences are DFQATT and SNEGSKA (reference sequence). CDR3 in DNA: TGCAGTGAAATGGGACTAGCGGTCTACGAGCAGTACTTC. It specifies CSEMGLAVYEQYF.